The rows below give T cell receptor beta chains drawn from one sample of a study of blood T cell repertoires in COVID-19. Profiling relied on immunoSEQ multiplex PCR, and the TCRdb table lists in-frame clones only, not all of them. The sample records some 250,000 clones, 80% to 90% being singletons. Material for sequencing was peripheral blood. The receptors here all came from a man older than 75 with acute or convalescent COVID-19. Each CDR3 is given with its conserved first and last residue. A D gene is named only where the DNA matches it firmly. Clone size is stated in some rows and not others, as once, few, many or a class when expanded.

clone_size cdr3_length j_call v_call d_call cdr3_nt cdr3_aa
. 16 TRBJ2-1 TRBV19 TRBD2 TGTGCCAGTAGTATCCGGTTCCTGCGGGGGTCGGATGAGCAGTTCTTC CASSIRFLRGSDEQFF
. 17 TRBJ2-7 TRBV5-4 TRBD1 TGTGCCAGCAGCCGATCCTACTCCGGGACAGGGCTCTACGAGCAGTACTTC CASSRSYSGTGLYEQYF
few 14 TRBJ1-2 TRBV5-6 TRBD1 TGTGCCAGCAGCGGCGGACAGGTCGGCTATGGCTACACCTTC CASSGGQVGYGYTF
. 15 TRBJ1-2 TRBV7-9 TRBD1 TGTGCCAGCAGCATACTATCCGGGACAGATAATGGCTACACCTTC CASSILSGTDNGYTF
. 14 TRBJ2-2 TRBV2 TRBD1 TGTGCCAGCAGAAGGACAGGGAGCACCGGGGAGCTGTTTTTT CASRRTGSTGELFF
once 16 TRBJ2-1 TRBV5-8 TRBD1 TGTGCCAGCAGGCGGACAGGGGGGGGCACCTACAATGAGCAGTTCTTC CASRRTGGGTYNEQFF
. 13 TRBJ1-2 TRBV29-1 TRBD1 TGCAGCGTTGGGACAGGGGGATCCTATGGCTACACCTTC CSVGTGGSYGYTF
. 13 TRBJ2-7 TRBV6-5 TRBD2 TGTGCCAGCAGGAGTAGCGGGGTCTACGAGCAGTACTTC CASRSSGVYEQYF
. 14 TRBJ2-3 TRBV5-1 TRBD1 TGCGCCAGCAGTCAGCGGACAGGGGACGGCACGCAGTATTTT CASSQRTGDGTQYF
. 14 TRBJ1-1 TRBV11-1 . TGTGCCAGCAGCTTGGCAGGGATCCCGACTGAAGCTTTCTTT CASSLAGIPTEAFF
. 14 TRBJ2-2 TRBV5-4 TRBD1 TGTGCCAGCAGCTCGCGACAGGGCTCCGGGGAGCTGTTTTTT CASSSRQGSGELFF
. 13 TRBJ2-7 TRBV4-1 TRBD2 TGCGCCAGCAGCCAAGAACCCGGGGGGGTCGGTGACTTC CASSQEPGGVGDF
. 15 TRBJ1-1 TRBV18 . TGTGCCAGCTCAACTCGGCCGCGGGGGAACACTGAAGCTTTCTTT CASSTRPRGNTEAFF
. 11 TRBJ1-1 TRBV20-1 . TGCAGTGCTAAGACTAAGCCTGAAGCTTTCTTT CSAKTKPEAFF
. 14 TRBJ1-3 TRBV28 . TGTGCCAGCAGTTTGCCCCAGGTTGGAAACACCATATATTTT CASSLPQVGNTIYF
. 14 TRBJ1-5 TRBV11-2 TRBD1 TGTGCCAGCAGCGCTGGGACAGGGGACCTGCCCCAGCATTTT CASSAGTGDLPQHF
. 13 TRBJ2-5 TRBV18 . TGTGCCAGCTCAAGGAGTCTAGGAGAGACCCAGTACTTC CASSRSLGETQYF
. 13 TRBJ2-7 TRBV5-4 . TGTGCCAGCAGCCCTGACAGACCCTACGAGCAGTACTTC CASSPDRPYEQYF
. 19 TRBJ2-6 TRBV19 . TGTGCCAGTAGTATAGGTCCCGGGACATCGTATGGTGGGGCCAACGTCCTGACTTTC CASSIGPGTSYGGANVLTF
. 12 TRBJ1-2 TRBV3-1/TRBV3-2 . TGTGCCAGCAGCTCTCAGGGGTTCGGCTACACCTTC CASSSQGFGYTF